Presented here are 4 T cell receptor beta chains from one specimen sequenced in a study of shared clonotypes between healthy human individuals. Clones were read by immunoSEQ multiplex PCR, and TCRdb kept only the in-frame ones, dropping some. The sample includes 2,500,000 or so clones, around 93% of them seen just once. Sequencing was performed on naive CD4+ T cells from PBMCs. Described subset: CD45RA+ positively selected. The receptor source for this set is a man in his late teens or twenties in good health. Some clones in this sample may be carry-over from other donors' samples.

The rearrangement joins TRBV6-5 to TRBJ2-2, with D perhaps matching TRBD1 (5 bases). Germline V lookup: CDR1 MNHEY, CDR2 SVGAGI. The CDR3 sequence is 15 residues long. The germline V and J ends were trimmed by 0 bases and 6 bases, with 11 bases remaining between them. CDR3 sequence: CASSYSTGLSGELFF. The CDR3 DNA reads as TGTGCCAGCAGTTACTCAACAGGTTTATCCGGGGAGCTGTTTTTT.

This clone was found a few times. The gene calls are TRBV28 and TRBJ1-1, with a possible D match to TRBD1 (6 bases). Germline V gives CDR1 MDHEN, CDR2 SYDVKM. The CDR3 is made up of 13 amino acids. Trimming shortened V by 2 bases and J by 9 bases, and 13 bases separated the two germline ends. In DNA form, the CDR3 reads TGTGCCAGCAGTTTAGGGGGGCTGAAGAAAGCTTTCTTT. It yields the protein CASSLGGLKKAFF.

The chain joins TRBV4-2 to TRBJ2-1; no firm D call. The CDR3 length is 19 residues. Trimming removed 1 base at V and 0 bases at J, with 19 bases between. The germline V gene encodes CDR1 LGHNA and CDR2 YNFKEQ. The CDR3 DNA reads as TGTGCCAGCAGCCAAGCAGCAGGTGACTCCGATCTCTCCTACAATGAGCAGTTCTTC. It yields the protein CASSQAAGDSDLSYNEQFF.

The chain links TRBV2 to TRBJ1-2; a weak D match, TRBD1 (6 bases). Germline V gene data show CDR1 as SNHLY and CDR2 as FYNNEI. The CDR3 runs to 13 residues. With 6 bases removed from V and 7 bases from J, the gap between germline ends came to 15 bases. Here the CDR3 reads CASRNEQGSGYTF. As DNA, the CDR3 is TGTGCCAGCAGAAACGAACAGGGAAGTGGCTACACCTTC.